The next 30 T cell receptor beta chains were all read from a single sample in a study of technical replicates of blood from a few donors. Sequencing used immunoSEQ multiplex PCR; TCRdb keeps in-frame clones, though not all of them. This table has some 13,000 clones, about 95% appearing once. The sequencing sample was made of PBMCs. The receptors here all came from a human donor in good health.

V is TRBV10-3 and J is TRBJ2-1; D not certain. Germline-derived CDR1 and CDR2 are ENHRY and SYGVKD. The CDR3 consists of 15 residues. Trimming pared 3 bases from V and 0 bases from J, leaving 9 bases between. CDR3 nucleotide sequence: TGTGCCATCAGTGATGATTTGAGCTCCTACAATGAGCAGTTCTTC. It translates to CAISDDLSSYNEQFF.

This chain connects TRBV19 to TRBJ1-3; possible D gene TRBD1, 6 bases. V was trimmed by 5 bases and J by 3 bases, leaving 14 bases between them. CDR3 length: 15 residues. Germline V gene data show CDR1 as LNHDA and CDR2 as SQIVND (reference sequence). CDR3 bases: TGTGCCAGTAGTCAAATACAGGGCTTTGGAAACACCATATATTTT. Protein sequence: CASSQIQGFGNTIYF.

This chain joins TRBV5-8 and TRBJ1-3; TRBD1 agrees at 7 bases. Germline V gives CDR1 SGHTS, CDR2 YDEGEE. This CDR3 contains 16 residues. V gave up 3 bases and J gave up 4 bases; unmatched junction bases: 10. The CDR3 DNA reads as TGTGCCAGCAGCTATCTGACAGGGTACAACGGAAACACCATATATTTT. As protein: CASSYLTGYNGNTIYF.

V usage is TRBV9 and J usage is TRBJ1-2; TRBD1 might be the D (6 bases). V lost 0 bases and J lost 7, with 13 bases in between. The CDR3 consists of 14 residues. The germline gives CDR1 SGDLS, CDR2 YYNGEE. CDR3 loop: CASSVADSWRGYTF. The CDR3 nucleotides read TGTGCCAGCAGCGTAGCGGACAGCTGGCGTGGCTACACCTTC.

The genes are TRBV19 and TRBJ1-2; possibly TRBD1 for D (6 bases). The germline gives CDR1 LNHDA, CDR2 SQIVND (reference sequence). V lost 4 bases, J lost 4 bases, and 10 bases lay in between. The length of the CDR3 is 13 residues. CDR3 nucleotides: TGTGCCAGTAGTACCTACAGGGCCTATGGCTACACCTTC. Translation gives CASSTYRAYGYTF. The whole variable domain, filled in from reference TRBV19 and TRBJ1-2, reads DGGITQSPKYLFRKEGQNVTLSCEQNLNHDAMYWYRQDPGQGLRLIYYSQIVNDFQKGDIAEGYSVSREKKESFPLTVTSAQKNPTAFYLCASSTYRAYGYTFGSGTRLTVV.

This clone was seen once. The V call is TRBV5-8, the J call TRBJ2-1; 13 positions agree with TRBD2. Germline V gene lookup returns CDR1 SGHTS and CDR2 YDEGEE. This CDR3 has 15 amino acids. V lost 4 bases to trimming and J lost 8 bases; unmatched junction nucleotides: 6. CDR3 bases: TGTGCCAGCAGCCGGGGGACTAGCGGGAATGATGAGCAGTTCTTC. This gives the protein CASSRGTSGNDEQFF. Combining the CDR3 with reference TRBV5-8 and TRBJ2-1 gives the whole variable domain EAGVTQSPTHLIKTRGQQATLRCSPISGHTSVYWYQQALGLGLQFLLWYDEGEERNRGNFPPRFSGRQFPNYSSELNVNALELEDSALYLCASSRGTSGNDEQFFGPGTRLTVL.

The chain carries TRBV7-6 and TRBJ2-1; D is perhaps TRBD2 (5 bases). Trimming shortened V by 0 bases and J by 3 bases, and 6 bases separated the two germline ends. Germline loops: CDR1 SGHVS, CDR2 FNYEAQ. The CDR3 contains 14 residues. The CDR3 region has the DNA TGTGCCAGCAGCTTAGCGGGAGACTACAATGAGCAGTTCTTC. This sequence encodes CASSLAGDYNEQFF.

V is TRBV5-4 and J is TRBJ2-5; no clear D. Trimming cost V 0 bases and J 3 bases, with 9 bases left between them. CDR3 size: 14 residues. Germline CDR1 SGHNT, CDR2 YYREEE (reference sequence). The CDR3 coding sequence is TGTGCCAGCAGCTTGGTCTTCAGTGAAGAGACCCAGTACTTC. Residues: CASSLVFSEETQYF.

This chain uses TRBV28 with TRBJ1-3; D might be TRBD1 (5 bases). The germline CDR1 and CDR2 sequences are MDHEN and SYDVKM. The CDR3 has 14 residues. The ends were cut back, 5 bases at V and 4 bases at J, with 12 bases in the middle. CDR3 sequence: CASSPGGGGNTIYF. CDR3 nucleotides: TGTGCCAGCAGTCCTGGGGGGGGAGGAAACACCATATATTTT.

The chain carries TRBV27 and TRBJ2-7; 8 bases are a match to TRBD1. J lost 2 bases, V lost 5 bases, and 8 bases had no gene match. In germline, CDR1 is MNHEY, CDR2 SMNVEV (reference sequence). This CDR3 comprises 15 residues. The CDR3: CASSLSGTGTYEQYF. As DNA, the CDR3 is TGTGCCAGCAGTCTTTCCGGGACAGGAACCTACGAGCAGTACTTC.

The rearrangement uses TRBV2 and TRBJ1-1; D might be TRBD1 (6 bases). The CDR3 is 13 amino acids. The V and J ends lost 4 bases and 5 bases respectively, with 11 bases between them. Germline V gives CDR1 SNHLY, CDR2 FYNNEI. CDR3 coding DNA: TGTGCCAGCAGTGTACCAGGGGTAACTGAAGCTTTCTTT. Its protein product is CASSVPGVTEAFF.

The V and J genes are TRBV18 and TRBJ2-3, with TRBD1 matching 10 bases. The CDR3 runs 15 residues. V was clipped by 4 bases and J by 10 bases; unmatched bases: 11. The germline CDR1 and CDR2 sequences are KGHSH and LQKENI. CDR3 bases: TGTGCCAGCTCACGTTCCCAGGGACAGGGGAGTGCGCAGTATTTT. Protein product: CASSRSQGQGSAQYF.

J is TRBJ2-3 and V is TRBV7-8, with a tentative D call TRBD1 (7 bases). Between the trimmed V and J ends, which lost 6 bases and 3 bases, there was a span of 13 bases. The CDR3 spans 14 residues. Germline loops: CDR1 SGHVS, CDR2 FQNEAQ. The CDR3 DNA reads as TGTGCCAGCAGACCGACAGGGAGGACAGATACGCAGTATTTT. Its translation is CASRPTGRTDTQYF.

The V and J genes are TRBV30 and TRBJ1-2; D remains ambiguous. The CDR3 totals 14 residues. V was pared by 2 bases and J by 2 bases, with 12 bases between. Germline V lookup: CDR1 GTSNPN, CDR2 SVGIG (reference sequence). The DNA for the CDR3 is TGTGCCTGGAGTAGGGATCGGGGAAACTATGGCTACACCTTC. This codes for CAWSRDRGNYGYTF.

In DNA, the CDR3 is TGCAGCGTAGGGACAGGGTCGAACTCTGGGGCCAACGTCCTGACTTTC. This sequence encodes CSVGTGSNSGANVLTF. V and J are TRBV29-1 and TRBJ2-6; the match to TRBD1 covers 9 bases. This CDR3 is built from 16 residues. Germline CDR1 and CDR2: SQVTM and ANQGSEA. J lost 0 bases, V lost 6 bases, and 6 bases had no gene match.

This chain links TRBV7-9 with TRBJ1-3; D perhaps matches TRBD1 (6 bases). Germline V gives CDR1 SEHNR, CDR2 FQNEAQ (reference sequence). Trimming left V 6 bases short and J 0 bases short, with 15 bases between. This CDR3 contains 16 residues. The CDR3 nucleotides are TGTGCCAGCAGTTACAAAGACAGGAGCTCTGGAAACACCATATATTTT. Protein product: CASSYKDRSSGNTIYF.

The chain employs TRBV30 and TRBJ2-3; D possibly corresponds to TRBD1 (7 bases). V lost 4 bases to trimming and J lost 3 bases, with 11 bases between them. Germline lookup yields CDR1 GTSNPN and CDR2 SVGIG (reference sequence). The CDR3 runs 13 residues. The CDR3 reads CAWTGGRTDTQYF. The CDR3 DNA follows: TGTGCCTGGACAGGGGGGAGGACAGATACGCAGTATTTT. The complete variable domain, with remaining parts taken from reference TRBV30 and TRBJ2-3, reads SQTIHQWPATLVQPVGSPLSLECTVEGTSNPNLYWYRQAAGRGLQLLFYSVGIGQISSEVPQNLSASRPQDRQFILSSKKLLLSDSGFYLCAWTGGRTDTQYFGPGTRLTVL.

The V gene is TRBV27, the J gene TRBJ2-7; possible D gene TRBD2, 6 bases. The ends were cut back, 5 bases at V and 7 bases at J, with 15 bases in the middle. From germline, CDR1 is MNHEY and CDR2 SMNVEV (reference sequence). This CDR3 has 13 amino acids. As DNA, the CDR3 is TGTGCCAGCAGTCCGACGGTTGCGGGGGAGCAGTACTTC. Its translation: CASSPTVAGEQYF.

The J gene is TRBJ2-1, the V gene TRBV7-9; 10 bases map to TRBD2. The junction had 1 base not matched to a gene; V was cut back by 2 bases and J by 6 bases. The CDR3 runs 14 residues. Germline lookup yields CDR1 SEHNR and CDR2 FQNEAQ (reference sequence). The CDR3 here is CASSLTSGVNEQFF. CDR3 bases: TGTGCCAGCAGCTTAACTAGCGGGGTCAATGAGCAGTTCTTC.

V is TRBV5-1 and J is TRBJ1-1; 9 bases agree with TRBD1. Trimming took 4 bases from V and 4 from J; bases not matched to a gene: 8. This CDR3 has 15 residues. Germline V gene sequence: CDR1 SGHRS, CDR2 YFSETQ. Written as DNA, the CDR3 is TGCGCCAGCAGCCCAATACCGGACAGGGGCACTGAAGCTTTCTTT. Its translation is CASSPIPDRGTEAFF.

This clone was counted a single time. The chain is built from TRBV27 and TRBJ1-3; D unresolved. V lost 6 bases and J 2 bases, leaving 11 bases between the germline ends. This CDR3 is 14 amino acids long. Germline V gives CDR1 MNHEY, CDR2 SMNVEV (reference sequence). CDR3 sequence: CASSLRRAGNTIYF. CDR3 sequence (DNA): TGTGCCAGCAGCCTGAGGAGGGCTGGAAACACCATATATTTT.

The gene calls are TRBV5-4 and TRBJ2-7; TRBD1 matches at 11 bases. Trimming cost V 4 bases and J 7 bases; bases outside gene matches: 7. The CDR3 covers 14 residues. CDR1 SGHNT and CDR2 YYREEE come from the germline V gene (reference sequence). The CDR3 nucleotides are TGTGCCAGCAGCCGGGACAGGGGGTTCGGGGAGCAGTACTTC. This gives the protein CASSRDRGFGEQYF.

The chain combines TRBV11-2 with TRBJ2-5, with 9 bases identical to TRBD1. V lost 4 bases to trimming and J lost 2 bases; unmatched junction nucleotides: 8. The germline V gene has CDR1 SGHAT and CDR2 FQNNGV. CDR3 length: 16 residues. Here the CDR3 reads CASSSWDRDLQETQYF. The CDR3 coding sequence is TGTGCCAGCAGCTCGTGGGACAGGGATCTTCAAGAGACCCAGTACTTC.

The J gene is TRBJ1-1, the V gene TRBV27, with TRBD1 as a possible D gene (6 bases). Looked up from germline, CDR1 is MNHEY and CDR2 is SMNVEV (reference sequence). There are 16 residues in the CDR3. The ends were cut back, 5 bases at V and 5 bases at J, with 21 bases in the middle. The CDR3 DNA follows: TGTGCCAGCAGTCCACTCGAGGGGGGGGCGAGGACTGAAGCTTTCTTT. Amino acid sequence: CASSPLEGGARTEAFF.

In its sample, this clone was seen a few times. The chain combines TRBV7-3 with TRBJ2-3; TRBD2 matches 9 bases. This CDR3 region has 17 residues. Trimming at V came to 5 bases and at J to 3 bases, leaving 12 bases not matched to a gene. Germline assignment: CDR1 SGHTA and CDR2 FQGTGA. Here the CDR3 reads CASSPGRGLAKTDTQYF. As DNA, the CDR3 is TGTGCCAGCAGCCCCGGTCGAGGACTAGCGAAAACAGATACGCAGTATTTT.

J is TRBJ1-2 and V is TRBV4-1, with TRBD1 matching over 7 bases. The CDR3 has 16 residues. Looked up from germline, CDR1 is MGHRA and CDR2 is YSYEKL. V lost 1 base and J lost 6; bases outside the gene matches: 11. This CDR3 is CASSQVHSVQGDGYTF. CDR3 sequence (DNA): TGCGCCAGCAGCCAAGTTCACTCAGTCCAGGGGGATGGCTACACCTTC.

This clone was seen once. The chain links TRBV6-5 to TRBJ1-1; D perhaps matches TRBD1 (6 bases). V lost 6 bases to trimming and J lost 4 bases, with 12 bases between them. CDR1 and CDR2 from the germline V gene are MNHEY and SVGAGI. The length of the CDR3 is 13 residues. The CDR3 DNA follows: TGTGCCAGCAGACTAGGGGGTTCCACTGAAGCTTTCTTT. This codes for CASRLGGSTEAFF.

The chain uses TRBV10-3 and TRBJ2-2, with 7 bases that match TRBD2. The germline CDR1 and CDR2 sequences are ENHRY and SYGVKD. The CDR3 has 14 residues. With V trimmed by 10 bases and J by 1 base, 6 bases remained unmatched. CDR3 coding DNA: TGTGCCACCCGGGGGGAGGGGAACACCGGGGAGCTGTTTTTT. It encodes CATRGEGNTGELFF.

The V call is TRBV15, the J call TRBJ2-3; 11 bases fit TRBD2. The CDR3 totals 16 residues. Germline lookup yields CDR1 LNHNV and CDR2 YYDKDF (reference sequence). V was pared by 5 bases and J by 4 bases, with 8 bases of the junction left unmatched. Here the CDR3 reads CATSPTSGSGADTQYF. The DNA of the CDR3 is TGTGCCACCAGCCCTACTAGCGGGAGTGGCGCAGATACGCAGTATTTT.

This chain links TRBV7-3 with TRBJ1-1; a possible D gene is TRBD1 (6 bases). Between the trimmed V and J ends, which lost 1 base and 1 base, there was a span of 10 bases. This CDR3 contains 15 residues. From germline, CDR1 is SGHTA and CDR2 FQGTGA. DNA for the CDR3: TGTGCCAGCAGCTTAATGCCAGGGGAGAACACTGAAGCTTTCTTT. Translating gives CASSLMPGENTEAFF.